This T cell receptor (beta chain) originates from a study of T cell changes during pregnancy in multiple sclerosis. TCRdb's copy holds only in-frame clones and misses some; the assay was immunoSEQ multiplex PCR. This sample yields around 10,000 clones, of which 75% to 85% are seen a single time; around a sixth belongs to the top ten. The CDR3 totals 17 residues. In germline, CDR1 is SGDLS, CDR2 YYNGEE. With 4 bases removed from V and 3 bases from J, the gap between germline ends came to 23 bases. Sequences were derived from CD8+ T cells from peripheral blood mononuclear cells, sampled in the third trimester of pregnancy. The TCR was taken from a female donor in good health, enrolled as a control in a pregnancy study. The J gene is TRBJ2-7, the V gene TRBV9; D is perhaps TRBD1 (5 bases). The DNA of the CDR3 is TGTGCCAGCAGCCGAACGTCAACAGGAGATTCCTTCTACGAGCAGTACTTC. Its translation: CASSRTSTGDSFYEQYF. Full variable domain (rest looked up from reference TRBV9 and TRBJ2-7): DSGVTQTPKHLITATGQRVTLRCSPRSGDLSVYWYQQSLDQGLQFLIQYYNGEERAKGNILERFSAQQFPDLHSELNLSSLELGDSALYFCASSRTSTGDSFYEQYFGPGTRLTVT.